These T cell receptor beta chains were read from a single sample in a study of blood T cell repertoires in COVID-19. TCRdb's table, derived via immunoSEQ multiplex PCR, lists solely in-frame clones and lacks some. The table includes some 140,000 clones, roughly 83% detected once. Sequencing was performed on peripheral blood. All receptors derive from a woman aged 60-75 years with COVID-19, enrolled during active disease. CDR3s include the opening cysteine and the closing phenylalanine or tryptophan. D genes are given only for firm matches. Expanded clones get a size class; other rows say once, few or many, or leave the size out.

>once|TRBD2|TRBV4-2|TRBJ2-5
CASSGRGGSETQYF
TGTGCCAGCAGCGGGCGGGGGGGCTCCGAGACCCAGTACTTC
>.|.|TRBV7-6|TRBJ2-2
CASSPLTVANTGELFF
TGTGCCAGCAGCCCTCTGACAGTCGCCAACACCGGGGAGCTGTTTTTT
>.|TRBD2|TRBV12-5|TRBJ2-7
CASGLVIAGGDYEQYF
TGTGCTAGTGGTTTGGTTATAGCGGGAGGGGACTACGAGCAGTACTTC
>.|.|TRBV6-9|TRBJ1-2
CASNPDSDYGYTF
TGTGCCAGCAACCCCGACAGTGATTATGGCTACACCTTC
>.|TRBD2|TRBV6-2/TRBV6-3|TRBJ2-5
CASSSHAGEAIETQYF
TGTGCCAGCAGTAGCCATGCGGGGGAGGCGATTGAGACCCAGTACTTC
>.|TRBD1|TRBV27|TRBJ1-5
CASSGQGHQPQHF
TGTGCCAGCAGTGGACAGGGCCACCAGCCCCAGCATTTT
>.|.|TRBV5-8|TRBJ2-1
CASSLEGGSYNEQFF
TGTGCCAGCAGCCTAGAAGGGGGCTCCTACAATGAGCAGTTCTTC
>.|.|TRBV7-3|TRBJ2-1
CASSSSPTRFDEQFF
TGTGCCAGCAGCTCCAGCCCGACTAGATTTGATGAGCAGTTCTTC
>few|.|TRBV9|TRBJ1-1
CASTRGRNTEAFF
TGTGCCAGCACCCGGGGGAGGAACACTGAAGCTTTCTTT
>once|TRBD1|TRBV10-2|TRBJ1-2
CASRTGPNYGYTF
TGCGCCAGCCGGACAGGACCTAACTATGGCTACACCTTC
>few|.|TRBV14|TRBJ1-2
CASSPRTLTLGYTF
TGTGCCAGCAGCCCGCGGACACTTACCCTTGGCTACACCTTC
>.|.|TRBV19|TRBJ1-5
CASSTRGIGSNQPQHF
TGTGCCAGTAGTACCCGGGGGATTGGTAGCAATCAGCCCCAGCATTTT
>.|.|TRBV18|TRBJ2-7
CASSPIGREPSYEQYF
TGTGCCAGCTCACCTATAGGACGGGAGCCCTCCTACGAGCAGTACTTC
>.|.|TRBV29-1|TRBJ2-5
CSVALGGAGETQYF
TGCAGCGTTGCCCTAGGAGGGGCGGGAGAGACCCAGTACTTC
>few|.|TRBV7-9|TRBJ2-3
CASSLEGGTQYF
TGTGCCAGCAGCTTAGAAGGGGGTACGCAGTATTTT
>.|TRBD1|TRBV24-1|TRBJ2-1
CATSKTGGTAQFF
TGTGCCACCAGTAAGACAGGGGGCACGGCGCAGTTCTTC
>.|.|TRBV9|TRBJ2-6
CASSSRGSGANVLTF
TGTGCCAGCAGCTCCAGGGGCTCTGGGGCCAACGTCCTGACTTTC
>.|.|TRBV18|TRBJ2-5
CASSPTRLETQYF
TGTGCCAGCTCACCAACTAGATTAGAGACCCAGTACTTC
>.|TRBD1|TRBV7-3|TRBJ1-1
CASSLTGGRGSSEAFF
TGTGCCAGCAGCTTAACAGGGGGCAGGGGAAGTTCTGAAGCTTTCTTT
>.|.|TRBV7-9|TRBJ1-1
CASSLEQGTEAFF
TGTGCCAGCAGCTTGGAACAGGGAACTGAAGCTTTCTTT
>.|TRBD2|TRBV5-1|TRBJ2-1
CASSLGASGGSYNEQFF
TGCGCCAGCAGCTTGGGTGCTAGCGGGGGTTCCTACAATGAGCAGTTCTTC
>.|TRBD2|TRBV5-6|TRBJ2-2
CASSLSGVNTGELFF
TGTGCCAGCAGCCTCAGCGGGGTGAACACCGGGGAGCTGTTTTTT
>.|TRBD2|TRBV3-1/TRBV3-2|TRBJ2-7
CASSRLAGAPEQYF
TGTGCCAGCAGCCGGCTAGCGGGAGCCCCCGAGCAGTACTTC
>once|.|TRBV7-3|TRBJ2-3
CASSLGGTATDTQYF
TGTGCCAGCAGCTTAGGGGGGACAGCCACAGATACGCAGTATTTT
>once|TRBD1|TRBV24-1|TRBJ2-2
CATSDGGQGWNTGELFF
TGTGCCACCAGTGATGGGGGACAGGGGTGGAACACCGGGGAGCTGTTTTTT
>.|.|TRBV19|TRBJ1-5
CASRDTGQGNQPQHF
TGTGCCAGTAGGGATACAGGGCAGGGCAATCAGCCCCAGCATTTT
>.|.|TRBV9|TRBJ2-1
CASSGSESSYNEQFF
TGTGCCAGCAGCGGTAGCGAGAGCTCCTACAATGAGCAGTTCTTC
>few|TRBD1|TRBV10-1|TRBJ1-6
CASGTGDSPLHF
TGCGCCAGCGGGACAGGGGATTCACCCCTCCACTTT
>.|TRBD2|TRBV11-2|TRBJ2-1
CASSPRGAGVYNEQFF
TGTGCCAGCAGCCCGCGCGGGGCGGGAGTTTACAATGAGCAGTTCTTC
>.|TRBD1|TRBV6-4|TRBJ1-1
CASRPDRARDEAFF
TGTGCCAGCAGACCAGACAGGGCCAGGGATGAAGCTTTCTTT
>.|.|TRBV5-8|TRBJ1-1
CASSLGTAILMNTEAFF
TGTGCCAGCAGCTTGGGGACAGCAATCCTCATGAACACTGAAGCTTTCTTT
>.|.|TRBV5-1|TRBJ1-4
CASSETATNEKLFF
TGCGCCAGCAGCGAGACAGCTACTAATGAAAAACTGTTTTTT
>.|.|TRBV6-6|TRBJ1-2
CASSATRDIPFSTF
TGTGCCAGCAGTGCAACCCGGGACATCCCCTTCAGCACCTTC
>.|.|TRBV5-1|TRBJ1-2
CASSLAKIGVGFGGYTF
TGCGCCAGCAGCTTGGCCAAGATAGGGGTAGGGTTTGGCGGCTACACCTTC
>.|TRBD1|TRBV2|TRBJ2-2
CASRGQGNTGELFF
TGTGCCAGCAGGGGACAGGGAAACACCGGGGAGCTGTTTTTT
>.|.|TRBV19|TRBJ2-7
CASSMSSTSSYEQYF
TGTGCCAGTAGTATGAGTAGCACGAGCTCCTACGAGCAGTACTTC
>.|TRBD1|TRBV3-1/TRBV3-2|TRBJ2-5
CASSQAGQGLQETQYF
TGTGCCAGCAGCCAAGCGGGACAGGGCCTACAAGAGACCCAGTACTTC
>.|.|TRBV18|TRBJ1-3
CASSYDAPGGPGNTIYF
TGTGCCAGCTCATACGACGCCCCAGGAGGGCCTGGAAACACCATATATTTT
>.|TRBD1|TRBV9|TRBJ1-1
CASSFRTGDTEAFF
TGTGCCAGCAGCTTCCGGACAGGAGACACTGAAGCTTTCTTT
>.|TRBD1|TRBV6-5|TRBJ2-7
CASRPATGRGEQYF
TGTGCCAGCAGGCCTGCGACAGGGCGAGGCGAGCAGTACTTC
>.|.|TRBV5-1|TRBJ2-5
CASSFTPGIQETQYF
TGCGCCAGCAGCTTTACCCCAGGGATCCAAGAGACCCAGTACTTC
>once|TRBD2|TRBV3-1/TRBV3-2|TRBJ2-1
CASSQGGLAGGNEQFF
TGTGCCAGCAGCCAAGGGGGACTAGCGGGCGGGAATGAGCAGTTCTTC
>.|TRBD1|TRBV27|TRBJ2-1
CAIRTGTGSYNEQFF
TGTGCCATTAGGACCGGGACAGGGTCATACAATGAGCAGTTCTTC
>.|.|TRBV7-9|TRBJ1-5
CASSLGPGFNQPQHF
TGTGCCAGCAGCTTAGGGCCAGGGTTCAATCAGCCCCAGCATTTT
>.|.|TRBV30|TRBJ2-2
CAWDRGWTGELFF
TGTGCCTGGGATAGGGGGTGGACCGGGGAGCTGTTTTTT
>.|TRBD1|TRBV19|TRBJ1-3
CASNDRGSGNTIYF
TGTGCCAGTAACGACAGGGGATCCGGAAACACCATATATTTT
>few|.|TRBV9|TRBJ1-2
CASSLPGTPYGYTF
TGTGCCAGCAGCCTCCCCGGGACTCCCTATGGCTACACCTTC
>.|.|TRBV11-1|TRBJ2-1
CASSLGGSSYNEQFF
TGTGCCAGCAGCTTAGGTGGGAGCTCCTACAATGAGCAGTTCTTC
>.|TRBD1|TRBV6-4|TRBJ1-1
CASSVDGQVGGAEAFF
TGTGCCAGCAGTGTTGACGGACAGGTCGGCGGGGCTGAAGCTTTCTTT
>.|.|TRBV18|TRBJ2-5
CASSRAGSEETQYF
TGTGCCAGCTCACGAGCAGGGTCTGAAGAGACCCAGTACTTC
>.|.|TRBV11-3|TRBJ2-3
CASSSIAGAADTQYF
TGTGCCAGCAGCTCGATAGCCGGAGCAGCAGATACGCAGTATTTT
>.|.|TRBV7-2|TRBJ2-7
CASSFRGYSYEQYF
TGTGCCAGCAGCTTTCGCGGGTACTCCTACGAGCAGTACTTC
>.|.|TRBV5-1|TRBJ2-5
CASSSHIYETQYF
TGCGCCAGCAGTTCCCACATATATGAGACCCAGTACTTC
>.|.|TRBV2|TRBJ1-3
CASSGQVGNTIYF
TGTGCCAGCAGTGGACAGGTTGGAAACACCATATATTTT